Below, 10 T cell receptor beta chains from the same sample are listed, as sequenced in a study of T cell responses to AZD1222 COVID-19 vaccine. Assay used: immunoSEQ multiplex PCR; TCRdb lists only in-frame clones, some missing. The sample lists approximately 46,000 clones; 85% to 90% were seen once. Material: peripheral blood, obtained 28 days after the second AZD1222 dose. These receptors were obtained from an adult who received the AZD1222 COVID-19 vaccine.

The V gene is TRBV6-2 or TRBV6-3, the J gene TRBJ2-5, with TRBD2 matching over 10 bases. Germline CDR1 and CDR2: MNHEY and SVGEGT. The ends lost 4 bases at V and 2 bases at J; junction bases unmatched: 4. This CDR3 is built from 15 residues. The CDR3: CASSSGTSVQETQYF. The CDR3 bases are TGTGCCAGCAGTTCCGGGACTAGCGTACAAGAGACCCAGTACTTC.

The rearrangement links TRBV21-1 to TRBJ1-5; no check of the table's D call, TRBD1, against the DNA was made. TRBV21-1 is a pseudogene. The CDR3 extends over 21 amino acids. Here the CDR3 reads CASSSRALPGQGAYSNQPQHF. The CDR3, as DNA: TGTGCCAGCAGCTCCCGTGCCCTTCCGGGACAGGGGGCTTATAGCAATCAGCCCCAGCATTTT.

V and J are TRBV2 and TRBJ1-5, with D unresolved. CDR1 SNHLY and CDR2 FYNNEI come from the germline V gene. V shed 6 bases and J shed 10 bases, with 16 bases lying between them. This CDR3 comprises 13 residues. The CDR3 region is CASSPGELQPQHF. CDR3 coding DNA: TGTGCCAGCAGCCCCGGGGAGCTCCAACCCCAGCATTTT.

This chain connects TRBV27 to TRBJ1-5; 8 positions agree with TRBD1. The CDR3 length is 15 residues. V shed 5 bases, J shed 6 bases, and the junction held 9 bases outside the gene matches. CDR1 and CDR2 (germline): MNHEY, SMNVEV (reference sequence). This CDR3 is CASSPSRQGRQPQHF. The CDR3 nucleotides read TGTGCCAGCAGTCCCTCCCGACAGGGGCGTCAGCCCCAGCATTTT.

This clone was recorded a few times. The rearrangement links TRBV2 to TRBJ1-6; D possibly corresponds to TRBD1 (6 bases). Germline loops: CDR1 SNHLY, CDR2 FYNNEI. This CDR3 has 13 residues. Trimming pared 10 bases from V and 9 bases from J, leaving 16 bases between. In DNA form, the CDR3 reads TGTGCCACCCTGGGACAAGTCGGTTCACCCCTCCACTTT. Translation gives CATLGQVGSPLHF. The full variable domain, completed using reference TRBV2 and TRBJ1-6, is EPEVTQTPSHQVTQMGQEVILRCVPISNHLYFYWYRQILGQKVEFLVSFYNNEISEKSEIFDDQFSVERPDGSNFTLKIRSTKLEDSAMYFCATLGQVGSPLHFGNGTRLTVT.

The CDR3 sequence: CASSQGGTSSYEQYF. The CDR3 bases are TGTGCCAGCAGCCAAGGCGGGACCAGTTCCTACGAGCAGTACTTC. This chain joins TRBV3-1 (or the pseudogene TRBV3-2) and TRBJ2-7; TRBD2 is a possible D gene (6 bases). The V end lost 1 base, the J end lost 1 base, and 11 bases lay between the germline ends. CDR1 and CDR2 from the germline V gene are LGHDT and YNNKEL (reference sequence). This CDR3 has 15 residues.

CDR3 residues: CASSKRGSAEAFF. CDR3 coding DNA: TGTGCCAGCAGTAAGCGGGGTTCGGCTGAAGCTTTCTTT. V is TRBV6-5 and J is TRBJ1-1; D gene uncertain. Germline V lookup: CDR1 MNHEY, CDR2 SVGAGI. Trimming took 5 bases from V and 6 from J, leaving 13 bases between them. The CDR3 has 13 amino acids.

The CDR3 DNA sequence: TGTGCCAGCAGCCATATCGGGGCCTTCTACAATGAGCAGTTCTTC. Translated, it gives CASSHIGAFYNEQFF. The chain recombines TRBV14 with TRBJ2-1; D possibly matches TRBD1 or TRBD2 (5 bases each). This CDR3 is 15 amino acids long. The ends were cut back, 3 bases at V and 3 bases at J, with 12 bases in the middle. Per germline, CDR1 SGHDN and CDR2 FVKESK. Full variable domain (missing parts from reference TRBV14 and TRBJ2-1): EAGVTQFPSHSVIEKGQTVTLRCDPISGHDNLYWYRRVMGKEIKFLLHFVKESKQDESGMPNNRFLAERTGGTYSTLKVQPAELEDSGVYFCASSHIGAFYNEQFFGPGTRLTVL.

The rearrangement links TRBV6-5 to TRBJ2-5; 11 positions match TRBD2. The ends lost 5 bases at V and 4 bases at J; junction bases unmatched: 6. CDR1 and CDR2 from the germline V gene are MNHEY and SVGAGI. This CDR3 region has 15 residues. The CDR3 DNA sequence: TGTGCCAGCAGTCCGGGCGGGACTAGCGGAGAGACCCAGTACTTC. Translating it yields CASSPGGTSGETQYF.

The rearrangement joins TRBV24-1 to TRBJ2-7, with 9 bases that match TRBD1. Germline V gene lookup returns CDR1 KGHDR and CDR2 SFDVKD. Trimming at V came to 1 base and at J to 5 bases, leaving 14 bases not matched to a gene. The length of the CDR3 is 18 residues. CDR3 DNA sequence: TGTGCCACCAGTGATTTCGCTTCCACCGGGACAGGGTTCGACGAGCAGTACTTC. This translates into CATSDFASTGTGFDEQYF.